Below, 10 T cell receptor beta chains from the same sample are listed, as sequenced in a study of radiotherapy plus CTLA-4 blockade in lung cancer. Sequencing used immunoSEQ multiplex PCR; TCRdb keeps in-frame clones, though not all of them. The sample lists 60,000 to 85,000 clones, about 88% occurring once. Sequenced material: peripheral blood, taken from a patient treated with radiotherapy plus ipilimumab. The receptors were gathered from a human donor with non-small cell lung cancer who had stable disease on radiotherapy plus ipilimumab.

The chain links TRBV2 to TRBJ2-1; TRBD2 agrees at 10 bases. V lost 6 bases and J lost 7; bases outside the gene matches: 12. CDR3 length equals 16 residues. Germline CDR1 reads SNHLY; CDR2 reads FYNNEI. Here the CDR3 reads CASRAVGSGGANEQFF. The CDR3 DNA reads TGTGCCAGCAGGGCGGTGGGGAGCGGGGGGGCGAATGAGCAGTTCTTC.

V is TRBV28 and J is TRBJ2-7; D perhaps matches TRBD2 (6 bases). Trimming stripped 3 bases from V and 7 bases from J, with 16 bases between. The CDR3 is 14 amino acids. Looked up from germline, CDR1 is MDHEN and CDR2 is SYDVKM. The DNA for the CDR3 is TGTGCCAGCAGTTTCGGGACTCCCCTCGGGGAGCAGTACTTC. Amino acids: CASSFGTPLGEQYF.

V gene TRBV19 combines with J gene TRBJ2-5, with 14 bases identical to TRBD2. Trimming took 4 bases from V and 1 from J; bases not matched to a gene: 14. The germline CDR1 and CDR2 sequences are LNHDA and SQIVND (reference sequence). This CDR3 is built from 20 residues. CDR3 region: CASSTGTSGGAQRPQETQYF. The CDR3 DNA reads TGTGCCAGTAGTACTGGGACTAGCGGGGGAGCTCAGAGACCCCAAGAGACCCAGTACTTC.

Here the CDR3 DNA reads TGTGCCAGTAGGGCGGACAGGGTGACTGAAGCTTTCTTT. This sequence encodes CASRADRVTEAFF. J is TRBJ1-1 and V is TRBV19; 8 bases match TRBD1. Germline values: CDR1 LNHDA, CDR2 SQIVND (reference sequence). The CDR3 runs to 13 residues. With 6 bases clipped from V and 5 bases from J, the junction kept 5 bases outside the gene matches.

The table lists this clone with a few counts. The chain uses TRBV11-2 and TRBJ2-7; TRBD1 might be the D (6 bases). The V end lost 4 bases, the J end lost 5 bases, and 27 bases lay between the germline ends. Germline-derived CDR1 and CDR2 are SGHAT and FQNNGV. The CDR3 spans 18 residues. CDR3 region: CASSSLRASRGGLNEQYF. The CDR3 bases are TGTGCCAGCAGCTCCCTGAGAGCCTCTAGAGGGGGTCTCAACGAGCAGTACTTC. Supplemented by reference TRBV11-2 and TRBJ2-7, the full variable domain reads EAGVAQSPRYKIIEKRQSVAFWCNPISGHATLYWYQQILGQGPKLLIQFQNNGVVDDSQLPKDRFSAERLKGVDSTLKIQPAKLEDSAVYLCASSSLRASRGGLNEQYFGPGTRLTVT.

The V call is TRBV19, the J call TRBJ2-7; 13 bases map to TRBD2. The CDR3 loop spans 14 amino acids. V was pared by 6 bases and J by 7 bases, with 6 bases of the junction left unmatched. The V gene's germline CDR1 is LNHDA and CDR2 SQIVND (reference sequence). Here the CDR3 reads CASSPGLAGEEQYF. In DNA, the CDR3 is TGTGCCAGTAGCCCCGGACTAGCGGGAGAAGAGCAGTACTTC. Full variable domain (remainder filled in from reference TRBV19 and TRBJ2-7): DGGITQSPKYLFRKEGQNVTLSCEQNLNHDAMYWYRQDPGQGLRLIYYSQIVNDFQKGDIAEGYSVSREKKESFPLTVTSAQKNPTAFYLCASSPGLAGEEQYFGPGTRLTVT.

The rearrangement joins TRBV5-6 to TRBJ1-3, with 8 bases that match TRBD1. Trimming removed 3 bases from V and 2 bases from J; junction bases left unmatched: 4. Germline CDR1 is SGHDT and CDR2 is YYEEEE. CDR3 length: 15 amino acids. In DNA, the CDR3 is TGTGCCAGCAGCTCACCGACAGGGGCTGGAAACACCATATATTTT. It translates to CASSSPTGAGNTIYF.

The CDR3 spells CSVKIRGGYEQYF. The DNA for the CDR3 is TGCAGCGTTAAGATTCGGGGGGGCTACGAGCAGTACTTC. The rearrangement links TRBV29-1 to TRBJ2-7, with TRBD2 identical over 8 bases. Germline-derived CDR1 and CDR2 are SQVTM and ANQGSEA. With 5 bases clipped from V and 3 bases from J, the junction kept 6 bases outside the gene matches. CDR3 length: 13 residues.

This chain joins TRBV29-1 and TRBJ2-2; a possible D gene is TRBD2 (6 bases). This CDR3 spans 12 amino acids. The germline V gene encodes CDR1 SQVTM and CDR2 ANQGSEA. Trimming stripped 1 base from V and 9 bases from J, with 9 bases between. The CDR3 DNA sequence: TGCAGCGTTGAAGCGGGAGTAAGGGAGCTGTTTTTT. Its translation: CSVEAGVRELFF.

This clone was observed once. The J gene is TRBJ1-2, the V gene TRBV27; 8 bases agree with TRBD1. This CDR3 has 11 amino acids. The germline gives CDR1 MNHEY, CDR2 SMNVEV (reference sequence). The V gene end was trimmed by 9 bases and the J gene end by 8 bases; junction bases not matched to a gene: 5. The CDR3 loop is CASAGTGGYTF. In DNA form, the CDR3 reads TGTGCCAGTGCCGGGACAGGCGGCTACACCTTC.